These T cell receptor beta chains were read from a single sample in a study of blood T cell repertoires in COVID-19. The table came from immunoSEQ multiplex PCR; TCRdb's copy has only in-frame clones and leaves some out. The sample has 650,000 to 800,000 clones; about 90% are singletons. Material for sequencing was peripheral blood. These receptors were collected from a woman under 30 with acute or convalescent COVID-19. Each CDR3 is given with its conserved first and last residue. A D gene is named only where the DNA matches it firmly. The listing skips clone size in some rows; elsewhere it reads once, few, many or a size class.

-	TRBV5-1	-	TRBJ2-7	TGCGCCAGCAGCTTGGTGGGAGCCGGGGCCTACGAGCAGTACTTC	CASSLVGAGAYEQYF
-	TRBV29-1	-	TRBJ1-1	TGCAGCGTTGCGGCCGCGGAGAACACTGAAGCTTTCTTT	CSVAAAENTEAFF
-	TRBV6-4	once	TRBJ2-2	TGTGCCAGCAGGGCCAACGGGGGCACCGGGGAGCTGTTTTTT	CASRANGGTGELFF
TRBD1	TRBV4-1	-	TRBJ1-1	TGCGCCAGCAGCCAAAGGGACAGAACGAAGGGTTTCTTT	CASSQRDRTKGFF
TRBD1	TRBV27	-	TRBJ1-2	TGTGCCAGCAGCCGGGACAGGGGTGGCCCCATCTATGGCTACACCTTC	CASSRDRGGPIYGYTF
-	TRBV12-3/TRBV12-4	-	TRBJ1-2	TGTGCCATACCACAGGGTAACTATGGCTACACCTTC	CAIPQGNYGYTF
TRBD1	TRBV27	-	TRBJ2-5	TGTGCCAGCAGTATGACAGGGGGCGCCGGGCAAGAGACCCAGTACTTC	CASSMTGGAGQETQYF
-	TRBV4-1	-	TRBJ1-1	TGCGCCAGCAGCCCCCACAGGGTGTGGGGGAACACTGAAGCTTTCTTT	CASSPHRVWGNTEAFF
TRBD1	TRBV7-9	-	TRBJ1-1	TGTGCCAGCAGCCCCAGGGGGTTGGGGATTGAAGCTTTCTTT	CASSPRGLGIEAFF
TRBD2	TRBV9	-	TRBJ2-3	TGTGCCAGCAGCCCGCGGGGGGCTACCACAGATACGCAGTATTTT	CASSPRGATTDTQYF
-	TRBV30	-	TRBJ1-2	TGTGCCTGGAGTGTACGGGGAACAGCCTATGGCTACACCTTC	CAWSVRGTAYGYTF
TRBD1	TRBV5-1	-	TRBJ1-4	TGCGCCAGCCGCCGGGACAGCCCCGAAAAACTGTTTTTT	CASRRDSPEKLFF
-	TRBV6-5	-	TRBJ1-2	TGTGCCAGCAGTAACAGAGCTTATGGCTACACCTTC	CASSNRAYGYTF
-	TRBV2	-	TRBJ2-7	TGTGCCAGCAGCATCACAGGGTATGAGTCCTACGAGCAGTACTTC	CASSITGYESYEQYF
-	TRBV12-3/TRBV12-4	-	TRBJ1-5	TGTGCCAGCAGTGGGGGGGGGCCCCAGCATTTT	CASSGGGPQHF
-	TRBV5-5	-	TRBJ1-3	TGTGCCAGCAGCTTGGCCGCGAGGGCCTCTGGAAACACCATATATTTT	CASSLAARASGNTIYF
TRBD2	TRBV30	-	TRBJ2-2	TGTGCCTGGGGGAGGGCAGTTACCGGGGAGCTGTTTTTT	CAWGRAVTGELFF